A selection of T cell receptor beta chains follows, all from one sample in a study of T cells after yellow fever vaccination. TCRdb ran MiXCR on the 5' RACE reads and lists one entry per CDR3 protein. The profile shows 400,000 or so distinct CDR3 sequences, 6.2% of them singletons. The source material was PBMCs, sampled 5 days after the yellow fever booster vaccination. The receptor set was obtained from a man younger than 40 who received the YFV17D yellow fever vaccine. Both conserved end residues are part of each CDR3. The D gene is left open where the match is weak. The listing skips clone size in some rows; elsewhere it reads once, few, many or a size class.

V gene	clone size	D gene	J gene	CDR3 DNA	CDR3 protein
TRBV11-3	-	-	TRBJ2-3	TGTGCCAGCAGCTTAGGCGCAGGTCGCACAGATACGCAGTATTTT	CASSLGAGRTDTQYF
TRBV19	few	-	TRBJ2-2	TGTGCCAGTTTACAGGCTCGGGGCACCGGGGAGCTGTTTTTT	CASLQARGTGELFF
TRBV5-1	-	-	TRBJ1-3	TGCGCCAGCGGGGGGCCTGGAAACACCATATATTTT	CASGGPGNTIYF
TRBV29-1	-	-	TRBJ1-4	TGCAGCGATATCTTACGGAAAGGAGAAAAACTGTTTTTT	CSDILRKGEKLFF
TRBV29-1	many	TRBD1	TRBJ1-4	TGCAGCGTTTCCGACAGGGATATGGAAAAACTGTTTTTT	CSVSDRDMEKLFF
TRBV7-8	many	-	TRBJ2-2	TGTGCCAGCAGCTTAGAAAGGATTACGACCGGGGAGCTGTTTTTT	CASSLERITTGELFF
TRBV5-1	-	-	TRBJ2-7	TGCGCCAGCAGCCTCTCAGGCCAGTATTACGAGCAGTACTTC	CASSLSGQYYEQYF
TRBV12-3/TRBV12-4	-	-	TRBJ2-3	TGTGCCAGCAGTCCCAGCATAGATACGCAGTATTTT	CASSPSIDTQYF
TRBV12-3/TRBV12-4	few	-	TRBJ2-2	TGTGCCAGCGCCCTTGCGGGGCCGAACACCGGGGAGCTGTTTTTT	CASALAGPNTGELFF
TRBV19	-	-	TRBJ2-2	TGTGCCAGTAGTATAGATAGCGGTCTCGGGGAGCTGTTTTTT	CASSIDSGLGELFF
TRBV27	-	-	TRBJ2-2	TGTGCCAGCAGACGGGACCTAGTCCTAACCGGGGAGCTGTTTTTT	CASRRDLVLTGELFF
TRBV18	-	TRBD1	TRBJ2-1	TGTGCCAGCTCACCCAGACAGGGGGCTATTAATGAGCAGTTCTTC	CASSPRQGAINEQFF
TRBV28	many	TRBD1	TRBJ1-1	TGTGCCAGCAGGTCGACAGGGGTGAACACTGAAGCTTTCTTT	CASRSTGVNTEAFF
TRBV28	-	TRBD2	TRBJ2-4	TGTGCCAGCAGACCGAGCGGGACCCCCCTAGCCAAAAACATTCAGTACTTC	CASRPSGTPLAKNIQYF
TRBV27	many	-	TRBJ1-1	TGTGCCAGCCGACTAAATTATGGGGCAACTGACACTGAAGCTTTCTTT	CASRLNYGATDTEAFF
TRBV7-8	-	-	TRBJ2-5	TGTGCCAGCAGCTTGGCAGGAAAGACCCAGTACTTC	CASSLAGKTQYF
TRBV6-5	-	-	TRBJ1-1	TGTGCCAGCAGCCCCCGGGGAGCTGACACTGAAGCTTTCTTT	CASSPRGADTEAFF
TRBV20-1	few	-	TRBJ2-7	TGCAGTGCTAGCTGGCCCTCTAGCCCCTACGAGCAGTACTTC	CSASWPSSPYEQYF
TRBV29-1	many	-	TRBJ2-1	TGCAGCGTTGAAATTTACGGGCAGTCCTACAATGAGCAGTTCTTC	CSVEIYGQSYNEQFF
TRBV5-1	-	TRBD1	TRBJ2-7	TGCGCCAGCAGCCCAGGGACAGCCCGTTCCTACGAGCAGTACTTC	CASSPGTARSYEQYF
TRBV28	-	TRBD2	TRBJ2-1	TGTGCCAGCCAGCGAGGGGGACTAGACAGGGAGCAGTTCTTC	CASQRGGLDREQFF
TRBV29-1	many	-	TRBJ2-2	TGCACCGGACAATGGGGAAACACCGGGGAGCTGTTTTTT	CTGQWGNTGELFF
TRBV9	many	-	TRBJ2-2	TGTGCCAGCAGCGTAGGAGTTAGCGGAAACACCGGGGAGCTGTTTTTT	CASSVGVSGNTGELFF
TRBV3-1	few	-	TRBJ1-4	TGTGCCAGCAGCCAAGGGGCAGGGGCTAATGAAAAACTGTTTTTT	CASSQGAGANEKLFF